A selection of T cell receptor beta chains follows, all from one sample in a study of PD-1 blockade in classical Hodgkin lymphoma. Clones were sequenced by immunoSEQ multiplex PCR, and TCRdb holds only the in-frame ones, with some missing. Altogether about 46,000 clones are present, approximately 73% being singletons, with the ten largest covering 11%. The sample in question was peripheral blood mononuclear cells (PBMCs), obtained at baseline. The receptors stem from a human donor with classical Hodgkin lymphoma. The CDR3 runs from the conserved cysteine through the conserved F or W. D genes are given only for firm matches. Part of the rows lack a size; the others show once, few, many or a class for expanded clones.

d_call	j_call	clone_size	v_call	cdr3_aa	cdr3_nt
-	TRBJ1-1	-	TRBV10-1	CASSESGGTEAFF	TGCGCCAGCAGTGAGTCAGGGGGTACTGAAGCTTTCTTT
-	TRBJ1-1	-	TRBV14	CASSQVGWNTEAFF	TGTGCCAGCAGCCAAGTCGGATGGAACACTGAAGCTTTCTTT
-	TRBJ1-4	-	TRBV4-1	CASSQTPGYANEKLFF	TGCGCCAGCAGCCAAACTCCCGGGTATGCTAATGAAAAACTGTTTTTT
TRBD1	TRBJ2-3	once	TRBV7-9	CASSLATGGVMTDTQYF	TGTGCCAGCAGCTTAGCGACAGGGGGCGTTATGACAGATACGCAGTATTTT
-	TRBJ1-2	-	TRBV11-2	CASSPQGTRSGYTF	TGTGCCAGCAGCCCCCAGGGGACAAGGAGTGGCTACACCTTC
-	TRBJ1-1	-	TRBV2	CASSEGRTNTEAFF	TGTGCCAGCAGCGAGGGGCGGACGAACACTGAAGCTTTCTTT
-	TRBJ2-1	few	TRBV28	CTTTTLLDEQFF	TGTACGACGACTACCCTCTTGGATGAGCAGTTCTTC
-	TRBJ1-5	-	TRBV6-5	CASSPQANQPQHF	TGTGCCAGCAGTCCTCAAGCTAATCAGCCCCAGCATTTT
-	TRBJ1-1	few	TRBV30	CAWSVVRETTEAFF	TGTGCCTGGAGTGTAGTCAGGGAAACCACTGAAGCTTTCTTT
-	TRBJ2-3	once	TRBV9	CASSVEGSSGSTDTQYF	TGTGCCAGCAGCGTAGAAGGGAGTAGCGGCAGCACAGATACGCAGTATTTT
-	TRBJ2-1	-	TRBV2	CASSPGYNEQFF	TGTGCCAGCTCTCCGGGCTACAATGAGCAGTTCTTC
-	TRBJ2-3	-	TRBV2	CARDRGDTQYF	TGTGCCAGGGACCGGGGGGATACGCAGTATTTT
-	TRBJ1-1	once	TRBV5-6	CASSLAEDWQPNSRAFF	TGTGCCAGCAGCTTGGCAGAAGACTGGCAGCCAAACAGCAGGGCTTTCTTT
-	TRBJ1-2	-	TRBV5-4	CASSLANGVYGYTF	TGTGCCAGCAGCTTGGCCAACGGTGTATATGGCTACACCTTC
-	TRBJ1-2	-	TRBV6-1	CASRDSDGINYGYTF	TGTGCCAGCAGGGATAGCGACGGAATTAACTATGGCTACACCTTC
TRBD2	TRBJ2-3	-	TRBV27	CASRGLAVYTDTQYF	TGTGCCAGCAGGGGACTAGCGGTTTACACAGATACGCAGTATTTT
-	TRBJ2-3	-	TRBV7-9	CASSPPGEQYF	TGTGCCAGCAGCCCCCCCGGGGAGCAGTATTTT
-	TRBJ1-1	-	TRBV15	CATSRLRTEAFF	TGTGCCACCAGCAGACTGCGCACTGAAGCTTTCTTT
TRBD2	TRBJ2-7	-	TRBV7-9	CASSPWETSSFEQYF	TGTGCCAGCAGCCCTTGGGAGACTAGCTCCTTCGAGCAGTACTTC
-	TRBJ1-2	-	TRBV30	CAWSVGQNYGYTF	TGTGCCTGGAGTGTTGGACAGAACTATGGCTACACCTTC
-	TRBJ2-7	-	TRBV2	CASSISYEQYF	TGTGCCAGCTCTATTTCCTACGAGCAGTACTTC
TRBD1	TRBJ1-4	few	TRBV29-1	CSVAAGQGIVSNEKLFF	TGCAGCGTTGCGGCTGGACAGGGAATCGTGTCTAATGAAAAACTGTTTTTT